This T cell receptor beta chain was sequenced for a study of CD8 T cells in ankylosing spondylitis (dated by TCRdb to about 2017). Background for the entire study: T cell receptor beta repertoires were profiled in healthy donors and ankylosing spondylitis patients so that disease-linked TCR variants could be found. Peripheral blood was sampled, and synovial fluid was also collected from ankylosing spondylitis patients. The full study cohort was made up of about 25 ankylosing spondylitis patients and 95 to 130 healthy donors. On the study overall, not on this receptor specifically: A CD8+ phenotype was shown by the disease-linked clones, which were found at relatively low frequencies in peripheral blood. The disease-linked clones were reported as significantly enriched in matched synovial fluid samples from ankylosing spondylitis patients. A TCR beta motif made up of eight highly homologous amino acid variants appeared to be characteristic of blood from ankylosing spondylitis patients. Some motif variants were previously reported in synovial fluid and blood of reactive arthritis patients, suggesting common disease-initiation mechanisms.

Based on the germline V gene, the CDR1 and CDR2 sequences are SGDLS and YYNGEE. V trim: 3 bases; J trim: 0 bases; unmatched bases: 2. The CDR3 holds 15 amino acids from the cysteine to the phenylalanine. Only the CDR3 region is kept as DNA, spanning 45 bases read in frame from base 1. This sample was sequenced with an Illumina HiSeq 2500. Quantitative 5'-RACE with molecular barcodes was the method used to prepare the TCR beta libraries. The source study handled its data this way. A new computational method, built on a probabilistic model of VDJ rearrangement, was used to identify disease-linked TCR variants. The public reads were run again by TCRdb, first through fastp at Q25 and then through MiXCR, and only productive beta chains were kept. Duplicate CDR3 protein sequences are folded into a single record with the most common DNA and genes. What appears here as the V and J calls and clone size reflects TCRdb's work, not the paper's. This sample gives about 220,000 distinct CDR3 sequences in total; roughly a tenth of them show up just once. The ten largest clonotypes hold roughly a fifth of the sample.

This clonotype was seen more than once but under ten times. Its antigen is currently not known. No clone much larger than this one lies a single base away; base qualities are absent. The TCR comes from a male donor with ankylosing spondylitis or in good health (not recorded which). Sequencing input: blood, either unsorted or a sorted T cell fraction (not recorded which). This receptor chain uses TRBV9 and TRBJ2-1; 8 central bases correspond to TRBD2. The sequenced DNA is TGTGCCAGCAGCGACGGGGGGGGCTCCTACAATGAGCAGTTCTTC. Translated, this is CASSDGGGSYNEQFF.